Below are 26 T cell receptor beta chains sequenced from a single sample in a study of PD-1 blockade in mismatch repair-deficient tumors. TCRdb's table, derived via immunoSEQ multiplex PCR, lists solely in-frame clones and lacks some. The sample holds 25,000 to 30,000 clones, around 84% seen once. Here the sequenced sample was PBMCs, taken before pembrolizumab treatment. These receptors originate from an adult with mismatch repair-deficient cancer.

The chain is built from TRBV6-1 and TRBJ1-2, with D tentatively TRBD1 (6 bases). Germline CDR1 reads MNHNS; CDR2 reads SASEGT. There are 13 residues in the CDR3. V was cut by 3 bases and J by 8 bases, with 13 bases left in between. The CDR3 DNA sequence: TGTGCCAGCAGTGAGGAACAGGGCCAGGGCTACACCTTC. This gives the protein CASSEEQGQGYTF.

The rearrangement links TRBV6-5 to TRBJ2-2, with D possibly being TRBD2 (6 bases). Germline-derived CDR1 and CDR2 are MNHEY and SVGAGI. The CDR3 covers 16 residues. The ends were cut back, 4 bases at V and 1 base at J, with 13 bases in the middle. The CDR3 loop is CASSSTSSLNTGELFF. For the CDR3, the DNA is TGTGCCAGCAGTTCTACTAGCAGTCTGAACACCGGGGAGCTGTTTTTT.

This chain links TRBV9 with TRBJ1-2; 8 nucleotides match TRBD1. Germline V gives CDR1 SGDLS, CDR2 YYNGEE. Trimming cost V 2 bases and J 4 bases; bases outside gene matches: 7. The CDR3 consists of 15 residues. CDR3 sequence reads: CASSVGDRMTYGYTF. DNA of the CDR3: TGTGCCAGCAGCGTGGGGGACAGGATGACCTATGGCTACACCTTC.

V is TRBV7-8 and J is TRBJ2-7; TRBD2 matches at 14 bases. Germline loops: CDR1 SGHVS, CDR2 FQNEAQ. The CDR3 length is 16 residues. J gave up 7 bases and V 3 bases, and 8 bases lay outside the gene matches. Here the CDR3 DNA reads TGTGCCAGCAGCTTTTCGCCGGGACTAGCGGGAGAAGAGCAGTACTTC. Protein sequence: CASSFSPGLAGEEQYF.

The chain combines TRBV29-1 with TRBJ2-3, with 10 bases fitting TRBD2. Per the germline V gene, CDR1 is SQVTM and CDR2 is ANQGSEA. J gave up 5 bases and V 7 bases, and 9 bases lay outside the gene matches. CDR3 length: 14 residues. Here the CDR3 reads CSARRLAGLDTQYF. The CDR3 DNA follows: TGCAGCGCCCGACGACTAGCGGGCTTAGATACGCAGTATTTT.

The chain employs TRBV25-1 and TRBJ1-4; tentatively, D is TRBD1 (5 bases). The CDR3 length is 15 residues. V lost 2 bases, J lost 10 bases, and 17 bases lay in between. CDR1 is MGHDK, CDR2 SYGVNS, per germline. CDR3 DNA: TGTGCCAGCAGTGAAGTGGGGACTACTGGAAGAAAACTGTTTTTT. Translating gives CASSEVGTTGRKLFF.

Here the CDR3 DNA reads TGTGCCAGCAGCCCGTGGACTAGCGAAGAGACCCAGTACTTC. It codes for CASSPWTSEETQYF. The J gene is TRBJ2-5, the V gene TRBV9; 9 bases match TRBD2. Trimming removed 4 bases from V and 3 bases from J; junction bases left unmatched: 4. In germline, CDR1 is SGDLS, CDR2 YYNGEE. CDR3 length equals 14 residues.

The chain couples TRBV27 to TRBJ2-7; possibly TRBD2 for D (5 bases). This CDR3 has 16 amino acids. V gave up 3 bases and J gave up 2 bases, with 17 bases separating them. Looked up from germline, CDR1 is MNHEY and CDR2 is SMNVEV (reference sequence). The CDR3: CASSLVREGFTYEQYF. Here the CDR3 DNA reads TGTGCCAGCAGTTTGGTCCGGGAAGGGTTTACCTACGAGCAGTACTTC.

This clone was detected only a few times. The chain is built from TRBV30 and TRBJ2-7; no reliable D call. The CDR3 is made up of 14 amino acids. The germline V and J ends were trimmed by 0 bases and 3 bases, with 12 bases remaining between them. From germline, CDR1 is GTSNPN and CDR2 SVGIG (reference sequence). The CDR3 reads CAWSVKSVGYEQYF. Here the CDR3 DNA reads TGTGCCTGGAGTGTAAAAAGCGTGGGCTACGAGCAGTACTTC.

CDR3 residues: CAIRNQGKNTEAFF. CDR3 DNA: TGTGCCATCAGGAATCAGGGAAAGAACACTGAAGCTTTCTTT. V is TRBV10-3 and J is TRBJ1-1; TRBD1 is a possible D gene (5 bases). The ends were cut back, 6 bases at V and 1 base at J, with 12 bases in the middle. The germline V gene encodes CDR1 ENHRY and CDR2 SYGVKD. There are 14 residues in the CDR3.

The chain recombines TRBV28 with TRBJ2-1, with 9 nucleotides matching TRBD2. This CDR3 comprises 13 residues. Per the germline V gene, CDR1 is MDHEN and CDR2 is SYDVKM. The CDR3 bases are TGTGCTTCGGAGGTAGCGGGGGCCAATGAGCAGTTCTTC. Encoded protein: CASEVAGANEQFF.

The rearrangement joins TRBV28 to TRBJ2-1; 8 bases are shared with TRBD2. The CDR3 is made up of 16 amino acids. V lost 4 bases to trimming and J lost 0 bases; unmatched junction nucleotides: 5. Germline loops: CDR1 MDHEN, CDR2 SYDVKM. The CDR3 region has the DNA TGTGCCAGCAGTTCACGACTAGCGAGCTCCTACAATGAGCAGTTCTTC. The encoded protein is CASSSRLASSYNEQFF.

The chain carries TRBV2 and TRBJ2-2; 7 bases fit TRBD2. With 8 bases clipped from V and 2 bases from J, the junction kept 5 bases outside the gene matches. In germline, CDR1 is SNHLY, CDR2 FYNNEI. CDR3 size: 14 residues. In DNA form, the CDR3 reads TGTGCCAGCGGAAGCGGGAAAAACACCGGGGAGCTGTTTTTT. Its protein product is CASGSGKNTGELFF.

A single count supports this clone. This chain joins TRBV29-1 and TRBJ2-3; maybe TRBD2 (7 bases). Germline-derived CDR1 and CDR2 are SQVTM and ANQGSEA. The CDR3 has 15 amino acids. Trimming removed 1 base from V and 6 bases from J, with 17 bases in between. The CDR3 region is CSVEGGRGVRDTQYF. CDR3 DNA sequence: TGCAGCGTTGAAGGGGGGAGGGGGGTCAGGGATACGCAGTATTTT.

The table lists this clone with a count of one. CDR3 residues: CASSLGGNSNQPQHF. CDR3 sequence (DNA): TGTGCCAGCAGTTTGGGCGGGAATAGCAATCAGCCCCAGCATTTT. The chain joins TRBV28 to TRBJ1-5, with D unclear. Trimming removed 3 bases at V and 0 bases at J, with 9 bases between. From germline, CDR1 is MDHEN and CDR2 SYDVKM. The CDR3 contains 15 residues.

The chain is built from TRBV27 and TRBJ1-3; no reliable D call. The germline V gene encodes CDR1 MNHEY and CDR2 SMNVEV (reference sequence). The V end lost 0 bases, the J end lost 0 bases, and 12 bases lay between the germline ends. This CDR3 spans 17 amino acids. The CDR3 DNA sequence: TGTGCCAGCAGTTTATCGCCGGATGACATCTCTGGAAACACCATATATTTT. This encodes CASSLSPDDISGNTIYF.

The chain is built from TRBV9 and TRBJ2-7; 7 nucleotides line up with TRBD2. The CDR3 length is 14 residues. CDR1 and CDR2 from the germline V gene are SGDLS and YYNGEE. V was clipped by 4 bases and J by 3 bases; unmatched bases: 7. DNA for the CDR3: TGTGCCAGCAGCCCAGAAGGACTAGACTACGAGCAGTACTTC. As protein: CASSPEGLDYEQYF.

The rearrangement joins TRBV9 to TRBJ1-1; 7 positions agree with TRBD1. CDR3 length equals 15 residues. Germline CDR1 reads SGDLS; CDR2 reads YYNGEE. J gave up 5 bases and V 3 bases, and 10 bases lay outside the gene matches. In DNA form, the CDR3 reads TGTGCCAGCAGCGCAGAACTACAGGGGAGAACTGAAGCTTTCTTT. Translated, it gives CASSAELQGRTEAFF.

This clone showed up just a few times. The chain combines TRBV5-1 with TRBJ2-7; 8 bases align to TRBD2. The germline CDR1 and CDR2 sequences are SGHRS and YFSETQ. The CDR3 sequence is 16 residues long. J was trimmed by 2 bases and V by 1 base; bases with no gene match: 8. In nucleotides, the CDR3 is TGCGCCAGCAGCTTGCGGGCGGGGGGCGACCCCTACGAGCAGTACTTC. The encoded protein is CASSLRAGGDPYEQYF.

This chain uses TRBV28 with TRBJ1-4; tentative D call: TRBD1 (6 bases). The V gene's germline CDR1 is MDHEN and CDR2 SYDVKM. The CDR3 loop spans 16 amino acids. V was clipped by 4 bases and J by 0 bases, with 12 bases between them. CDR3 DNA sequence: TGTGCCAGCAGTTCCCGGGAGGGGGCAACTAATGAAAAACTGTTTTTT. Its translation is CASSSREGATNEKLFF.

This chain links TRBV28 with TRBJ1-6; 8 bases agree with TRBD1. The J segment lost 9 bases and the V segment lost 4 bases, leaving 5 bases of the junction unmatched. Germline loops: CDR1 MDHEN, CDR2 SYDVKM. The CDR3 spans 14 residues. The CDR3 DNA reads TGTGCCAGCAGTTCTCGACAGGGGCGTTCACCCCTCCACTTT. Translated: CASSSRQGRSPLHF.

The chain couples TRBV27 to TRBJ2-7; TRBD1 matches 11 bases. The CDR3 is made up of 15 amino acids. Looked up from germline, CDR1 is MNHEY and CDR2 is SMNVEV (reference sequence). After removal of 5 bases from V and 3 bases from J, the junction contained 6 bases not matched to a gene. CDR3 amino acids: CASSRTGGYGYEQYF. The CDR3 DNA sequence: TGTGCCAGCAGTCGGACAGGGGGCTATGGCTACGAGCAGTACTTC.

The chain joins TRBV10-1 to TRBJ2-1; TRBD2 is a possible D gene (6 bases). V dropped 7 bases and J dropped 8 bases, with 18 bases sitting between them. The CDR3 runs to 14 residues. The germline CDR1 and CDR2 sequences are WNHNN and SYGVQD (reference sequence). The CDR3 spells CASTLRDSRDEQFF. CDR3 DNA: TGCGCCAGCACACTCCGGGACTCAAGGGATGAGCAGTTCTTC.

This chain joins TRBV4-1 and TRBJ2-6; 7 bases align to TRBD1. Germline CDR1 is MGHRA and CDR2 is YSYEKL. V gave up 3 bases and J gave up 0 bases; unmatched junction bases: 8. The CDR3 has 18 residues. CDR3 DNA sequence: TGCGCCAGCAGCCACGGAGCCACAGGGGTCTCTGGGGCCAACGTCCTGACTTTC. Encoded protein: CASSHGATGVSGANVLTF.

V and J are TRBV5-4 and TRBJ1-2, with 7 bases lining up with TRBD1. V was clipped by 4 bases and J by 8 bases; unmatched bases: 11. The CDR3 totals 14 residues. In germline, CDR1 is SGHNT, CDR2 YYREEE (reference sequence). This CDR3 is CASSAGQLIHGYTF. CDR3 DNA sequence: TGTGCCAGCAGCGCGGGACAGCTGATACACGGCTACACCTTC.

The J gene is TRBJ2-3, the V gene TRBV30, with 9 positions matching TRBD2. CDR3 length equals 15 residues. Germline values: CDR1 GTSNPN, CDR2 SVGIG (reference sequence). The V and J ends lost 0 bases and 9 bases, in that order; junction bases with no gene match: 10. CDR3 in DNA: TGTGCCTGGAGTGTACGGGGACTAGCATCCCGAACGCAGTATTTT. Translated: CAWSVRGLASRTQYF. Combining the CDR3 with reference TRBV30 and TRBJ2-3 gives the whole variable domain SQTIHQWPATLVQPVGSPLSLECTVEGTSNPNLYWYRQAAGRGLQLLFYSVGIGQISSEVPQNLSASRPQDRQFILSSKKLLLSDSGFYLCAWSVRGLASRTQYFGPGTRLTVL.